This entry lists 25 T cell receptor beta chains sequenced from one sample in a study of T cell changes during pregnancy in multiple sclerosis. Assay: immunoSEQ multiplex PCR; the TCRdb copy retains only in-frame clones and omits some. The sample holds under 65,000 clones, about 92% seen once. Sequencing was performed on CD4+ T cells from peripheral blood mononuclear cells, taken after pregnancy. The receptors were gathered from a female donor with multiple sclerosis, enrolled in a pregnancy study.

The DNA of the CDR3 is TGCGCCAGCAGCTTGCTATCAGGGGTATTTTCCTACAATGAGCAGTTCTTC. Amino acid sequence: CASSLLSGVFSYNEQFF. The chain combines TRBV5-1 with TRBJ2-1; D is possibly TRBD1 (6 bases). Germline V gene data show CDR1 as SGHRS and CDR2 as YFSETQ. The CDR3 sequence is 17 residues long. V lost 1 base and J lost 1, with 15 bases in between.

The chain carries TRBV14 and TRBJ1-1, with D maybe TRBD1 (5 bases). The CDR3 contains 18 residues. The V end was cut by 4 bases, the J end by 0 bases, with 21 bases between. Germline lookup yields CDR1 SGHDN and CDR2 FVKESK. The CDR3 region has the DNA TGTGCCAGCAGCCCTTCTGTTGGGGCCCCTAGAATGAACACTGAAGCTTTCTTT. The encoded protein is CASSPSVGAPRMNTEAFF.

The gene calls are TRBV18 and TRBJ1-4; 10 bases align to TRBD1. V lost 4 bases and J lost 9; bases outside the gene matches: 8. The germline V gene encodes CDR1 KGHSH and CDR2 LQKENI. This CDR3 contains 15 residues. CDR3 in amino acids: CASSLPGQGIQKLFF. CDR3 sequence (DNA): TGTGCCAGCTCACTCCCGGGACAGGGGATCCAAAAACTGTTTTTT.

The chain combines TRBV20-1 with TRBJ2-3; D uncertain. The CDR3 totals 11 residues. V lost 5 bases and J lost 5, with 8 bases in between. In germline, CDR1 is DFQATT, CDR2 SNEGSKA (reference sequence). Here the CDR3 DNA reads TGCAGTGCTGAGACGGGAGATACGCAGTATTTT. This codes for CSAETGDTQYF.

The chain uses TRBV7-9 and TRBJ2-5; 8 bases are shared with TRBD2. The CDR3 is made up of 17 amino acids. J was trimmed by 5 bases and V by 4 bases; bases with no gene match: 15. The germline V gene has CDR1 SEHNR and CDR2 FQNEAQ (reference sequence). In DNA, the CDR3 is TGTGCCAGCAGCTCCCCCCTTGGGGGCGGGGGGCGTGAGACCCAGTACTTC. This codes for CASSSPLGGGGRETQYF.

This clone was seen only once. V is TRBV7-3 and J is TRBJ2-7, with D possibly being TRBD2 (6 bases). The germline gives CDR1 SGHTA, CDR2 FQGTGA. This CDR3 region has 13 residues. V gave up 5 bases and J gave up 9 bases, with 17 bases separating them. The CDR3 coding sequence is TGTGCCAGCAGCACCCCTACTAGCAAACGGCAGTACTTC. Encoded protein: CASSTPTSKRQYF. Based on the CDR3 plus reference TRBV7-3 and TRBJ2-7, the full variable domain is GAGVSQTPSNKVTEKGKYVELRCDPISGHTALYWYRQSLGQGPEFLIYFQGTGAADDSGLPNDRFFAVRPEGSVSTLKIQRTERGDSAVYLCASSTPTSKRQYFGPGTRLTVT.

This clone has just one count. CDR3 sequence: CASSRDRVRGEQFF. In DNA, the CDR3 is TGTGCCAGCAGCCGGGACAGGGTTAGGGGTGAGCAGTTCTTC. The chain combines TRBV5-6 with TRBJ2-1, with TRBD1 matching 9 bases. This CDR3 comprises 14 residues. The trim removed 4 bases at V and 9 bases at J, leaving 8 bases unmatched. Germline CDR1 SGHDT, CDR2 YYEEEE.

This clone was counted only a few times. The rearrangement joins TRBV7-9 to TRBJ1-1, with a tentative D call TRBD1 (5 bases). V lost 2 bases, J lost 1 base, and 8 bases lay in between. Per germline, CDR1 SEHNR and CDR2 FQNEAQ (reference sequence). This CDR3 has 14 amino acids. CDR3 sequence: CASSLLRGNTEAFF. In nucleotides, the CDR3 is TGTGCCAGCAGCTTACTTAGGGGGAACACTGAAGCTTTCTTT.

The chain links TRBV2 to TRBJ2-1, with TRBD1 matching 8 bases. Per germline, CDR1 SNHLY and CDR2 FYNNEI. J lost 3 bases, V lost 2 bases, and 15 bases had no gene match. CDR3 length: 19 residues. For the CDR3, the DNA is TGTGCCAGCAGTGAACCCGCCATCAGGGGGCCGGCAGGCTACAATGAGCAGTTCTTC. This gives the protein CASSEPAIRGPAGYNEQFF.

The sample holds one count of this clone. The chain links TRBV14 to TRBJ1-3; 7 nucleotides agree with TRBD1. Germline V gives CDR1 SGHDN, CDR2 FVKESK. Losses at the gene ends were 0 bases for V and 15 bases for J; bases not matched to a gene: 8. This CDR3 comprises 13 residues. The CDR3 here is CASSQDIRGSEYF. CDR3 in DNA: TGTGCCAGCAGCCAAGATATCAGGGGGTCCGAATATTTT.

J is TRBJ1-6 and V is TRBV5-6; unclear D gene. The V end lost 1 base, the J end lost 9 bases, and 8 bases lay between the germline ends. CDR1 SGHDT and CDR2 YYEEEE come from the germline V gene. The CDR3 has 13 amino acids. CDR3 residues: CASSLPVSSPLHF. The CDR3 region has the DNA TGTGCCAGCAGCTTGCCCGTCAGTTCACCCCTCCACTTT.

V gene TRBV4-3 combines with J gene TRBJ1-6, with 7 bases lining up with TRBD1. Germline V gene lookup returns CDR1 LGHNA and CDR2 YSLEER. The CDR3 runs to 15 residues. With V trimmed by 5 bases and J by 3 bases, 4 bases remained unmatched. The chain's CDR3 is CASSSRDSYNSPLHF. Written as DNA, the CDR3 is TGCGCCAGCAGCAGCCGGGACAGCTATAATTCACCCCTCCACTTT.

J is TRBJ2-3 and V is TRBV7-2, with TRBD1 as a possible D gene (5 bases). The length of the CDR3 is 15 residues. CDR1 is SGHTA, CDR2 FQGNSA, per germline. V lost 2 bases and J lost 7, with 16 bases in between. The CDR3 reads CASSLRGSEVNTQYF. The CDR3 region has the DNA TGTGCCAGCAGCTTAAGGGGTTCGGAAGTGAATACGCAGTATTTT.

The rearrangement uses TRBV5-1 and TRBJ2-2; 9 bases map to TRBD1. The CDR3 length is 15 residues. V gave up 3 bases and J gave up 5 bases; unmatched junction bases: 5. Germline V gene data show CDR1 as SGHRS and CDR2 as YFSETQ. The CDR3 coding sequence is TGCGCCAGCAGCTCGGGACAGGGAGGGACCGGGGAGCTGTTTTTT. As protein: CASSSGQGGTGELFF.

The chain uses TRBV30 and TRBJ1-5; unclear D gene. The V end was cut by 2 bases, the J end by 10 bases, with 18 bases between. Germline CDR1 is GTSNPN and CDR2 is SVGIG (reference sequence). The CDR3 is 14 amino acids. The CDR3 loop is CAWSSTGFMLPQHF. The CDR3 DNA follows: TGTGCCTGGAGTTCAACGGGGTTCATGCTCCCCCAGCATTTT.

This chain joins TRBV7-3 and TRBJ2-2; 7 bases line up with TRBD2. Losses at the gene ends were 0 bases for V and 2 bases for J; bases not matched to a gene: 12. This CDR3 is built from 19 residues. Germline lookup yields CDR1 SGHTA and CDR2 FQGTGA. CDR3 residues: CASSLTPPMTSTNTGELFF. The CDR3 region has the DNA TGTGCCAGCAGCTTAACCCCCCCAATGACTAGCACAAACACCGGGGAGCTGTTTTTT.

The chain couples TRBV28 to TRBJ1-2; tentatively, D is TRBD1 (6 bases). CDR1 is MDHEN, CDR2 SYDVKM, per germline. The CDR3 has 17 amino acids. V was pared by 2 bases and J by 7 bases, with 23 bases between. The CDR3 sequence: CASSLLGQTTGPGGYTF. CDR3 coding DNA: TGTGCCAGCAGTTTACTCGGACAGACTACCGGCCCGGGTGGCTACACCTTC.

J is TRBJ1-5 and V is TRBV7-9; no definite D call. CDR1 is SEHNR, CDR2 FQNEAQ, per germline (reference sequence). Trimming removed 5 bases from V and 5 bases from J, with 13 bases in between. The CDR3 spans 14 residues. CDR3 amino acids: CASSRLGGDQPQHF. CDR3 sequence (DNA): TGTGCCAGCAGCCGTTTAGGAGGCGATCAGCCCCAGCATTTT.

DNA of the CDR3: TGTGCCAGCAGCAATCCGGGGGGGAGCTCTGGAAACACCATATATTTT. It encodes CASSNPGGSSGNTIYF. The gene calls are TRBV5-5 and TRBJ1-3, with D tentatively TRBD1 (5 bases). The CDR3 is 16 amino acids. Germline V CDR1 and CDR2: SGHKS, YYEKEE (reference sequence). Trimming left V 4 bases short and J 0 bases short, with 14 bases between. The whole variable domain, filled in from reference TRBV5-5 and TRBJ1-3, reads DAGVTQSPTHLIKTRGQQVTLRCSPISGHKSVSWYQQVLGQGPQFIFQYYEKEERGRGNFPDRFSARQFPNYSSELNVNALLLGDSALYLCASSNPGGSSGNTIYFGEGSWLTVV.

This chain connects TRBV7-2 to TRBJ1-1, with D possibly being TRBD1 (5 bases). Germline-derived CDR1 and CDR2 are SGHTA and FQGNSA. Trimming took off 1 base at V and 5 bases at J, with 17 bases between the two ends. This CDR3 has 16 amino acids. For the CDR3, the DNA is TGTGCCAGCAGCTTAGGGGGCGGGGTCCCCCCGACTGAAGCTTTCTTT. This translates into CASSLGGGVPPTEAFF.

The V and J genes are TRBV6-1 and TRBJ1-4, with D possibly matching TRBD1 (6 bases). The CDR3 contains 16 residues. Germline V gene data show CDR1 as MNHNS and CDR2 as SASEGT. Trimming cost V 2 bases and J 2 bases, with 12 bases left between them. The CDR3 is CASSELTGRTNEKLFF. For the CDR3, the DNA is TGTGCCAGCAGTGAACTCACAGGGCGGACTAATGAAAAACTGTTTTTT.

The V call is TRBV5-4, the J call TRBJ1-2, with 9 bases that match TRBD1. Germline V CDR1 and CDR2: SGHNT, YYREEE (reference sequence). The CDR3 extends over 14 amino acids. The junction had 8 bases not matched to a gene; V was cut back by 4 bases and J by 7 bases. The CDR3 bases are TGTGCCAGCAGCGGAGGACAGGGACAGGGTGGCTACACCTTC. Its protein is CASSGGQGQGGYTF.

The CDR3 reads CASSKPLGSGNQPQHF. The CDR3 DNA reads TGTGCCAGCAGCAAACCTCTGGGGTCGGGGAATCAGCCCCAGCATTTT. This sequence joins TRBV5-8 and TRBJ1-5; D is unclear. CDR1 and CDR2 from the germline V gene are SGHTS and YDEGEE. V was shortened by 4 bases and J by 4 bases, with 18 bases between the two germline ends. The CDR3 runs to 16 residues.

V gene TRBV7-9 combines with J gene TRBJ1-4; 7 nucleotides agree with TRBD1. V lost 0 bases to trimming and J lost 7 bases; unmatched junction nucleotides: 5. Germline V gene lookup returns CDR1 SEHNR and CDR2 FQNEAQ (reference sequence). The CDR3 is 15 residues long. CDR3 nucleotide sequence: TGTGCCAGCAGCTTAGCGACAGGGCAGGTTGAAAAACTGTTTTTT. This gives the protein CASSLATGQVEKLFF.

V usage is TRBV5-4 and J usage is TRBJ2-5, with a tentative D call TRBD1 (6 bases). Trimming left V 2 bases short and J 4 bases short, with 12 bases between. CDR1 is SGHNT, CDR2 YYREEE, per germline (reference sequence). The CDR3 extends over 14 amino acids. The CDR3 DNA is TGTGCCAGCAGCTTATCGAGGGGGAGAGAGACCCAGTACTTC. This sequence encodes CASSLSRGRETQYF.